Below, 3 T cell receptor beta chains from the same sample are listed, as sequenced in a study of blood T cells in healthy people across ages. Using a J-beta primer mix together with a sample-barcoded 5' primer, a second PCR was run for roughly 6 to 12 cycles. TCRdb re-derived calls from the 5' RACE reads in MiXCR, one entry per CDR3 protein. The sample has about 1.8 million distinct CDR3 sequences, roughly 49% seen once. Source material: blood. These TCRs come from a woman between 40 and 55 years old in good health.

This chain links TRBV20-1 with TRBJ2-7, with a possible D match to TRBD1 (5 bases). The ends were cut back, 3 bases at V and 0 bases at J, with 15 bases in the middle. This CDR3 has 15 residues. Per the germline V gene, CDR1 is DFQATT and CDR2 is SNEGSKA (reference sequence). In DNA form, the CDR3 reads TGCAGTGCTAGGGTTGGGGCTTTTAGCTCCTACGAGCAGTACTTC. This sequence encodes CSARVGAFSSYEQYF.

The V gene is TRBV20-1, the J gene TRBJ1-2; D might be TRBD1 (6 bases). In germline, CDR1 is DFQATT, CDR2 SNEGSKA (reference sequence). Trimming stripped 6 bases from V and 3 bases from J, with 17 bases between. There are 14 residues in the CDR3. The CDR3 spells CSAILGGLYYGYTF. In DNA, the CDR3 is TGCAGTGCGATCCTCGGGGGGCTGTACTATGGCTACACCTTC.

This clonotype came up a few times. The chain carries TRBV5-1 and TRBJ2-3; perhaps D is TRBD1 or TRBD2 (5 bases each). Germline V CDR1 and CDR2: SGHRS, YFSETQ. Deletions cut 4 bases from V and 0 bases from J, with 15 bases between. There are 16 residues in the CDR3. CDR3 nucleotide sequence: TGCGCCAGCAGCAGGGACGCCCAAGGGAGCACAGATACGCAGTATTTT. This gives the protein CASSRDAQGSTDTQYF.